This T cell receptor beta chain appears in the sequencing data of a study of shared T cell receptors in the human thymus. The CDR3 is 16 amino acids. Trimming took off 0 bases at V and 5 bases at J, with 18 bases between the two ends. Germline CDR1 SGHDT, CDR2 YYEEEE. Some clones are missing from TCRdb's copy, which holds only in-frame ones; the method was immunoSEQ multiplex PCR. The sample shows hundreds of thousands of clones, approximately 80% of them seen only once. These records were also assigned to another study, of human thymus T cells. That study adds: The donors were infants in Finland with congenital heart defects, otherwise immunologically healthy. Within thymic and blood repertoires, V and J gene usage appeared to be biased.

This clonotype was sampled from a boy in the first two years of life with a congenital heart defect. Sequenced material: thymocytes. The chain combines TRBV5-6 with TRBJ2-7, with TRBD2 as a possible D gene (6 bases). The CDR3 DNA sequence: TGTGCCAGCAGCTTGGGGGTGTCGGAGGGTCAGGACGAGCAGTACTTC. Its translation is CASSLGVSEGQDEQYF.